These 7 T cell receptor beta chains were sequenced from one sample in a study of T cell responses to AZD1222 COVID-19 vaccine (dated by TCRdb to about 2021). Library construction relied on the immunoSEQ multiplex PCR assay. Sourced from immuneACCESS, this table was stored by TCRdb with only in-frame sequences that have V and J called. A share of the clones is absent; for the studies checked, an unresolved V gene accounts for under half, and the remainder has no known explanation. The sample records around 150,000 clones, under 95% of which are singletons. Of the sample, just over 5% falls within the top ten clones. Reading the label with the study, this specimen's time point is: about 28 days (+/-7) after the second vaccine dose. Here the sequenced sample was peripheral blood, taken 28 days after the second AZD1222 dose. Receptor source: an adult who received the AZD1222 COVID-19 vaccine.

The DNA of the CDR3 is TGTGCCAGCAGTCCGTTGGGACAGCCTAACTATGGCTACACCTTC. This translates into CASSPLGQPNYGYTF. V gene TRBV6-6 combines with J gene TRBJ1-2; 7 bases match TRBD1. Trimming took 5 bases from V and 0 from J; bases not matched to a gene: 6. The CDR3 sequence is 15 residues long. The germline V gene has CDR1 MNHNY and CDR2 SVGAGI (reference sequence).

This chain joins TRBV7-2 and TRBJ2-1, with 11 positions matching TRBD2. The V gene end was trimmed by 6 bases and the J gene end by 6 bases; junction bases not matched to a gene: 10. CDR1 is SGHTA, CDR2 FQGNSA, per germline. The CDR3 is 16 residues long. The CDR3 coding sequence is TGTGCCAGCAGGCCGGCGGGACTAGCGGAGGTCAATGAGCAGTTCTTC. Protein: CASRPAGLAEVNEQFF.

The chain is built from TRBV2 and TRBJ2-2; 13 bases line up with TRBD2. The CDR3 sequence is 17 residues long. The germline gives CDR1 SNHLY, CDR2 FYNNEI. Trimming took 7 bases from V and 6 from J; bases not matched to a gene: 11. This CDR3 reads CASTPLAGGPGSGELFF. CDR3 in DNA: TGTGCCAGCACCCCACTAGCGGGAGGGCCAGGGTCCGGGGAGCTGTTTTTT.

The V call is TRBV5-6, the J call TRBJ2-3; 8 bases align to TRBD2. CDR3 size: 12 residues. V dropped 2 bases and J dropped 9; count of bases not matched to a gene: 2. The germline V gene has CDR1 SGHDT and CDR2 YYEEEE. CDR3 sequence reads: CASSFASGTQYF. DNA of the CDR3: TGTGCCAGCAGCTTTGCTAGCGGGACGCAGTATTTT.

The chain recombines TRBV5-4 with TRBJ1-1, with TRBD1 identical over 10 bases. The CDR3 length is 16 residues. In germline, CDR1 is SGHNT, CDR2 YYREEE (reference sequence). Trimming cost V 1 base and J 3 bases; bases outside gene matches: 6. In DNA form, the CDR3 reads TGTGCCAGCAGCTTGCTGACAGGGGGCGCCGACACTGAAGCTTTCTTT. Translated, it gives CASSLLTGGADTEAFF.

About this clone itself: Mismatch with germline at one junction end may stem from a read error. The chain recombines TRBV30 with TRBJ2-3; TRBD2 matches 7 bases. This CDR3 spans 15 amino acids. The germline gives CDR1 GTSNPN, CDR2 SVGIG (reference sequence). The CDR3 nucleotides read TGTGCCTGGGGTGTAGGGCTAGCGGGCACAGATACGCAGTATTTT. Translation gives CAWGVGLAGTDTQYF.

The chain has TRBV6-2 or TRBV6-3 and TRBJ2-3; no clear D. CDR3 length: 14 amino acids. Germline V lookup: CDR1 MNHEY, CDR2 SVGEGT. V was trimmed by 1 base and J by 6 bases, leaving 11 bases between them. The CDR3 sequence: CASSYWLEKDTQYF. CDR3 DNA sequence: TGTGCCAGCAGTTACTGGCTGGAGAAGGATACGCAGTATTTT.